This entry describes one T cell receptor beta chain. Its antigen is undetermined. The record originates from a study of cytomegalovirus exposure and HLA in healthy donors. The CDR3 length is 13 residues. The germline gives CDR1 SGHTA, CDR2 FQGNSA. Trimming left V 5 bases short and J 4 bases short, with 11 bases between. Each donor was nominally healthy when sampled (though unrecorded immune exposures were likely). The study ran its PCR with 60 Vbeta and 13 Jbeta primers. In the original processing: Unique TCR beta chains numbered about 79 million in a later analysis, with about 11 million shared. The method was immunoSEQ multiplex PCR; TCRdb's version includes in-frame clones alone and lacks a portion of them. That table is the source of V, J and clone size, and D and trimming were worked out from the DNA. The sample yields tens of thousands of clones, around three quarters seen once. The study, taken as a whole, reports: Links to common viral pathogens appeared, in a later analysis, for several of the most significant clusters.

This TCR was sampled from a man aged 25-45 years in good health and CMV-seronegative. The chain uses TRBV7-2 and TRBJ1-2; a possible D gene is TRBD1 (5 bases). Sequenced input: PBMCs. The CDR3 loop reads CASSETEVYGYTF. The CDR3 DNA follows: TGTGCCAGCAGCGAGACAGAAGTCTATGGCTACACCTTC.